This entry lists 18 T cell receptor beta chains sequenced from one sample in a study of CD8 T cells in Susac syndrome. The RNA, about 0.45 to 1 ug, was put through reverse transcription using random hexamers. Each CDR3 protein gets one entry after TCRdb re-called the immunoSEQ multiplex PCR reads with MiXCR. The data contain some 180,000 distinct CDR3 sequences, 91% of them singletons. Sequenced input: CD4+ T cells from PBMCs. Receptors were obtained from a human donor with Susac syndrome.

The V call is TRBV6-5, the J call TRBJ1-5, with 8 nucleotides matching TRBD1. The CDR3 loop spans 20 amino acids. Germline values: CDR1 MNHEY, CDR2 SVGAGI. V was pared by 0 bases and J by 0 bases, with 13 bases of the junction left unmatched. Written as DNA, the CDR3 is TGTGCCAGCAGTTACTCGTCGGGGGCTACGACAGGGGATAGCAATCAGCCCCAGCATTTT. It specifies CASSYSSGATTGDSNQPQHF.

The chain couples TRBV19 to TRBJ2-5; D unresolved. V lost 4 bases and J lost 1, with 10 bases in between. The CDR3 covers 14 residues. CDR1 and CDR2 (germline): LNHDA, SQIVND (reference sequence). In nucleotides, the CDR3 is TGTGCCAGTAGTAAAGAGGTGGGCCAAGAGACCCAGTACTTC. It specifies CASSKEVGQETQYF.

The chain couples TRBV4-1 to TRBJ2-7; a possible D gene is TRBD2 (6 bases). The ends were cut back, 1 base at V and 3 bases at J, with 13 bases in the middle. This CDR3 has 15 residues. The V gene's germline CDR1 is MGHRA and CDR2 YSYEKL. The CDR3 coding sequence is TGCGCCAGCAGCCAAGGGAGGGTTTTACTCTACGAGCAGTACTTC. Its protein product is CASSQGRVLLYEQYF.

This clonotype was observed a single time. The chain uses TRBV5-1 and TRBJ2-1; D unresolved. The CDR3 runs 14 residues. The germline V gene encodes CDR1 SGHRS and CDR2 YFSETQ. V lost 0 bases to trimming and J lost 5 bases, with 9 bases between them. The CDR3 nucleotides read TGCGCCAGCAGCTTGGTGGTAAAGGACAATGAGCAGTTCTTC. Translated: CASSLVVKDNEQFF. The whole variable domain, remainder taken from reference TRBV5-1 and TRBJ2-1, is KAGVTQTPRYLIKTRGQQVTLSCSPISGHRSVSWYQQTPGQGLQFLFEYFSETQRNKGNFPGRFSGRQFSNSRSEMNVSTLELGDSALYLCASSLVVKDNEQFFGPGTRLTVL.

About this clonotype itself: Lacking the conserved final phenylalanine or tryptophan, this CDR3 likely reflects a read error. This chain links TRBV20-1 with TRBJ2-3, with a weak D call TRBD1 (6 bases). CDR3 length: 11 amino acids. Germline V lookup: CDR1 DFQATT, CDR2 SNEGSKA (reference sequence). Trimming stripped 6 bases from V and 4 bases from J, with 8 bases between. The CDR3 loop is CSAQGPDTQYS. CDR3 nucleotide sequence: TGCAGTGCACAGGGTCCAGATACGCAGTATTCT.

The chain carries TRBV6-5 and TRBJ2-5; 8 nucleotides match TRBD2. V was pared by 7 bases and J by 5 bases, with 6 bases of the junction left unmatched. The V gene's germline CDR1 is MNHEY and CDR2 SVGAGI. The CDR3 is made up of 13 amino acids. Here the CDR3 reads CASKVAGRETQYF. CDR3 sequence (DNA): TGTGCCAGCAAAGTAGCGGGAAGGGAGACCCAGTACTTC.

The CDR3 region is CASSLRVGTGELFF. CDR3 DNA: TGTGCCAGCAGTCTCCGGGTCGGCACCGGGGAGCTGTTTTTT. The chain has TRBV2 and TRBJ2-2; D gene ambiguous. In germline, CDR1 is SNHLY, CDR2 FYNNEI. Trimming removed 5 bases at V and 4 bases at J, with 11 bases between. This CDR3 is built from 14 residues.

The J gene is TRBJ1-2, the V gene TRBV30, with 7 bases that match TRBD1. Germline assignment: CDR1 GTSNPN and CDR2 SVGIG (reference sequence). After removal of 0 bases from V and 8 bases from J, the junction contained 6 bases not matched to a gene. This CDR3 region has 13 residues. The CDR3 DNA sequence: TGTGCCTGGAGTGTTTCAGGGGGATTAGGCTACACCTTC. It yields the protein CAWSVSGGLGYTF.

This chain joins TRBV7-3 and TRBJ2-3, with 8 bases that match TRBD2. The ends lost 7 bases at V and 3 bases at J; junction bases unmatched: 9. Germline CDR1 reads SGHTA; CDR2 reads FQGTGA. This CDR3 has 15 amino acids. CDR3 region: CASTDVGGRTDTQYF. The CDR3 DNA is TGTGCCAGCACCGATGTGGGCGGGAGGACAGATACGCAGTATTTT.

The chain is built from TRBV20-1 and TRBJ1-5; 10 nucleotides agree with TRBD1. The CDR3 covers 13 residues. V shed 7 bases, J shed 4 bases, and the junction held 4 bases outside the gene matches. Germline values: CDR1 DFQATT, CDR2 SNEGSKA (reference sequence). The CDR3 DNA sequence: TGCAGTGTCCGGACAGGGGGTAATCAGCCCCAGCATTTT. Protein product: CSVRTGGNQPQHF.

This chain joins TRBV5-4 and TRBJ2-2; perhaps D is TRBD1 or TRBD2 (6 bases each). V was shortened by 7 bases and J by 7 bases, with 17 bases between the two germline ends. The germline gives CDR1 SGHNT, CDR2 YYREEE (reference sequence). The CDR3 loop spans 14 amino acids. The CDR3 DNA reads as TGTGCCAGCCACTACTCACAGGGAGGCGGGGAGCTGTTTTTT. This gives the protein CASHYSQGGGELFF.

This sequence joins TRBV30 and TRBJ1-6, with D perhaps matching TRBD1 (6 bases). From germline, CDR1 is GTSNPN and CDR2 SVGIG (reference sequence). The CDR3 runs to 15 residues. Trimming cost V 1 base and J 3 bases, with 10 bases left between them. CDR3: CAWSEGQNYNSPLHF. The DNA of the CDR3 is TGTGCCTGGAGTGAGGGACAAAACTATAATTCACCCCTCCACTTT.

CDR3 protein: CASSYAFETQYF. The CDR3 nucleotides are TGCGCCAGCAGCTACGCCTTTGAGACCCAGTACTTC. This rearrangement joins TRBV5-1 to TRBJ2-5; D remains unclear. This CDR3 contains 12 residues. With 3 bases removed from V and 5 bases from J, the gap between germline ends came to 8 bases. Germline V CDR1 and CDR2: SGHRS, YFSETQ.

The chain carries TRBV5-4 and TRBJ2-1; 13 bases are shared with TRBD2. CDR1 and CDR2 (germline): SGHNT, YYREEE (reference sequence). The CDR3 spans 16 residues. Trimming removed 4 bases from V and 8 bases from J; junction bases left unmatched: 9. DNA for the CDR3: TGTGCCAGCAGCGGCGCCGGGACTAGCGGGACCCATGAGCAGTTCTTC. Protein product: CASSGAGTSGTHEQFF.

This chain links TRBV30 with TRBJ1-3; no firm D call. This CDR3 spans 13 amino acids. Germline V lookup: CDR1 GTSNPN, CDR2 SVGIG (reference sequence). Trimming cost V 0 bases and J 2 bases, with 5 bases left between them. CDR3 DNA sequence: TGTGCCTGGAGTGTAGTCACTGGAAACACCATATATTTT. Its translation is CAWSVVTGNTIYF.

J is TRBJ2-5 and V is TRBV7-2; D may be TRBD1 (6 bases). Germline V gives CDR1 SGHTA, CDR2 FQGNSA. V shed 1 base and J shed 6 bases, with 9 bases lying between them. The CDR3 consists of 13 residues. The CDR3 is CASSLGQGKTQYF. The CDR3 nucleotides read TGTGCCAGCAGCTTAGGCCAGGGGAAGACCCAGTACTTC.

The chain links TRBV7-2 to TRBJ1-2; TRBD1 matches at 9 bases. With 6 bases clipped from V and 7 bases from J, the junction kept 9 bases outside the gene matches. This CDR3 spans 14 amino acids. CDR1 SGHTA and CDR2 FQGNSA come from the germline V gene. The chain's CDR3 is CASRATGGVGGYTF. CDR3 DNA sequence: TGTGCCAGCAGGGCTACAGGGGGCGTTGGTGGCTACACCTTC.

The chain joins TRBV6-1 to TRBJ1-1; D is ambiguous. V dropped 4 bases and J dropped 3 bases, with 12 bases sitting between them. This CDR3 region has 14 residues. CDR1 is MNHNS, CDR2 SASEGT, per germline. CDR3 loop: CASSAGDWDTEAFF. Written as DNA, the CDR3 is TGTGCCAGCAGTGCCGGAGATTGGGACACTGAAGCTTTCTTT.